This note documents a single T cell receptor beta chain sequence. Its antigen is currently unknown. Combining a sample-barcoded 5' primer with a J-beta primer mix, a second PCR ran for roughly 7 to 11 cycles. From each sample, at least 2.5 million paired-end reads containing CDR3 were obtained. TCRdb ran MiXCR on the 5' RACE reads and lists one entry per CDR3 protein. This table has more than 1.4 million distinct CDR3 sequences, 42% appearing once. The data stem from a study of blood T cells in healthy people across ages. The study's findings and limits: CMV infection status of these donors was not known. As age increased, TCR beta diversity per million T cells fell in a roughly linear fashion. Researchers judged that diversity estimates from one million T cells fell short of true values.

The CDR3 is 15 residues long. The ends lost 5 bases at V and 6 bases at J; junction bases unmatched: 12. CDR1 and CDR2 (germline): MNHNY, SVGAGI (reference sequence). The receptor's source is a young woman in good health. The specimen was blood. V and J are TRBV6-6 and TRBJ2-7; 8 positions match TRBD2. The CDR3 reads CASSRTGTSLGEQYF. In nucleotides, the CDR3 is TGTGCCAGCAGTAGAACCGGGACTAGTCTTGGCGAGCAGTACTTC.